A selection of T cell receptor beta chains follows, all from one sample in a study of cytomegalovirus exposure and HLA in healthy donors. Assay: immunoSEQ multiplex PCR; the TCRdb copy retains only in-frame clones and omits some. The table has 150,000 to 200,000 clones, 75% to 85% seen once. Sample: PBMCs. The source of these receptors is a woman aged 45-60 years in good health and CMV-seropositive. Each CDR3 is given with its conserved first and last residue. The D gene is left open where the match is weak. The size field is filled for only some rows; it gives once, few, many or a size class.

d_call	j_call	v_call	clone_size	cdr3_aa	cdr3_nt
NA	TRBJ2-3	TRBV4-2	NA	CASSPLGAARTDTQYF	TGTGCCAGCAGCCCCCTAGGGGCGGCAAGGACGGATACGCAGTATTTT
TRBD1	TRBJ1-4	TRBV5-3	NA	CARSPEDRKKLFF	TGTGCCAGAAGCCCCGAGGACAGGAAAAAACTGTTTTTT
TRBD2	TRBJ2-2	TRBV7-6	NA	CASSAPKTSGGDTGELFF	TGTGCCAGCAGCGCCCCCAAGACTAGCGGGGGCGACACCGGGGAGCTGTTTTTT
TRBD1	TRBJ1-5	TRBV7-9	NA	CSSSFGGGNGNQPQHF	TGTTCCAGCAGCTTCGGAGGGGGCAACGGCAATCAGCCCCAGCATTTT
NA	TRBJ1-6	TRBV5-6	NA	CASSPRTVSPLHF	TGTGCCAGCAGCCCGCGGACAGTTTCACCCCTCCACTTT
TRBD1	TRBJ1-3	TRBV5-1	few	CASSLGGTGAGNTIYF	TGCGCCAGCAGCTTGGGGGGGACAGGGGCTGGAAACACCATATATTTT
NA	TRBJ2-5	TRBV6-5	NA	CASSTGHLLQETQYF	TGTGCCAGCAGTACCGGACACCTCCTCCAAGAGACCCAGTACTTC
TRBD1	TRBJ1-5	TRBV10-2	NA	CASGTGGYNQPQHF	TGCGCCAGCGGGACAGGGGGCTACAATCAGCCCCAGCATTTT
TRBD1	TRBJ2-3	TRBV6-1	NA	CASRAYRGHTDTQYF	TGTGCCAGCAGGGCTTACAGGGGGCACACAGATACGCAGTATTTT
NA	TRBJ2-7	TRBV5-1	NA	CASSLRSGDGYEQYF	TGCGCCAGCAGCCTGAGATCGGGGGACGGGTACGAGCAGTACTTC
TRBD1	TRBJ1-5	TRBV23-1	NA	CASPHPQGGQPQHF	TGCGCCAGCCCCCACCCACAGGGGGGACAGCCCCAGCATTTT
TRBD1	TRBJ1-3	TRBV10-3	NA	CAISPRTGEDGNTIYF	TGTGCCATCAGTCCCCGGACAGGGGAAGATGGAAACACCATATATTTT
NA	TRBJ2-3	TRBV2	NA	CASSWVDSSTDTQYF	TGTGCCAGCAGTTGGGTGGACAGCAGCACAGATACGCAGTATTTT
NA	TRBJ2-4	TRBV5-8	NA	CASSLVVGPPAKNIQYF	TGTGCCAGCAGCTTGGTTGTGGGCCCCCCAGCCAAAAACATTCAGTACTTC
NA	TRBJ2-7	TRBV10-2	NA	CASRGRAGSYEQYF	TGCGCCAGCAGAGGCAGAGCAGGGTCCTACGAGCAGTACTTC
NA	TRBJ1-4	TRBV30	NA	CAWSVRVGEKLFF	TGTGCCTGGAGTGTACGAGTTGGTGAAAAACTGTTTTTT
TRBD1	TRBJ2-3	TRBV4-1	NA	CASSQKYLGGGADTQYF	TGCGCCAGCAGCCAAAAATATCTAGGGGGCGGCGCAGATACGCAGTATTTT
TRBD2	TRBJ2-5	TRBV2	NA	CASDPLGLAGEETQYF	TGTGCCAGCGACCCCTTAGGACTAGCGGGGGAAGAGACCCAGTACTTC
NA	TRBJ1-2	TRBV10-3	NA	CAITGGPYGYTF	TGTGCCATCACCGGGGGTCCCTATGGCTACACCTTC
TRBD2	TRBJ2-3	TRBV27	NA	CATAPARGGTDTQYF	TGTGCCACTGCACCCGCGCGGGGGGGCACAGATACGCAGTATTTT
TRBD1	TRBJ1-2	TRBV30	NA	CAWSLQFTGTGINYGYTF	TGTGCCTGGAGTCTCCAATTTACCGGGACAGGGATTAACTATGGCTACACCTTC
TRBD2	TRBJ2-3	TRBV27	NA	CANLGLAGGRGLPDTQYF	TGTGCCAACCTGGGACTAGCGGGGGGCCGTGGCCTGCCAGATACGCAGTATTTT
NA	TRBJ1-6	TRBV4-1	once	CASSLFVGGVESPLHF	TGCGCCAGCAGCCTATTCGTGGGGGGGGTTGAATCACCCCTCCACTTT
NA	TRBJ1-3	TRBV5-1	NA	CASSPTLRGRRNTIYF	TGCGCCAGCAGCCCGACACTCCGGGGTAGGAGAAACACCATATATTTT
NA	TRBJ2-5	TRBV10-3	NA	CAISGQVQETQYF	TGTGCCATCAGTGGACAGGTTCAGGAGACCCAGTACTTC
NA	TRBJ2-7	TRBV7-2	NA	CASSPSGPYEQYF	TGTGCCAGCAGCCCTTCTGGCCCCTACGAGCAGTACTTC
NA	TRBJ2-1	TRBV5-1	NA	CASSLSGVGYNEQFF	TGCGCCAGCAGCTTGTCAGGGGTGGGGTACAATGAGCAGTTCTTC
NA	TRBJ2-5	TRBV5-6	NA	CASSGSQETQYF	TGTGCCAGCAGCGGGAGTCAAGAGACCCAGTACTTC
TRBD1	TRBJ1-2	TRBV30	NA	CAWWAGTGGYTF	TGTGCCTGGTGGGCCGGGACAGGAGGCTACACCTTC
NA	TRBJ1-1	TRBV4-1	NA	CASSPSEGVNTEAFF	TGCGCCAGCAGCCCCAGCGAAGGGGTGAACACTGAAGCTTTCTTT
NA	TRBJ1-1	TRBV6-5	few	CASSYLLRPNTEAFF	TGTGCCAGCAGTTACTTATTGAGGCCGAACACTGAAGCTTTCTTT
NA	TRBJ1-2	TRBV5-5	NA	CASSLYGGSGYTF	TGTGCCAGCAGCTTGTATGGGGGGTCGGGCTACACCTTC
NA	TRBJ1-2	TRBV25-1	NA	CASSGGGANYGYTF	TGTGCCAGCAGTGGGGGAGGGGCCAACTATGGCTACACCTTC
NA	TRBJ1-1	TRBV27	NA	CASSTVNTEAFF	TGTGCCAGCAGTACGGTGAACACTGAAGCTTTCTTT
TRBD2	TRBJ2-1	TRBV7-6	NA	CASSLAGGAFNEQFF	TGTGCCAGCAGCTTAGCCGGGGGGGCATTCAATGAGCAGTTCTTC
NA	TRBJ2-7	TRBV6-6	NA	CASSPDRIVTYEQYF	TGTGCCAGCAGTCCAGACAGGATAGTAACCTACGAGCAGTACTTC
TRBD1	TRBJ2-3	TRBV7-9	NA	CASSLVGTGTDTQYF	TGTGCCAGCAGCTTAGTTGGGACAGGGACAGATACGCAGTATTTT
NA	TRBJ1-4	TRBV30	NA	CAWSVRAEKLFF	TGTGCCTGGAGTGTACGAGCGGAAAAACTGTTTTTT
TRBD1	TRBJ1-5	TRBV6-5	NA	CASSRDRGDQPQHF	TGTGCCAGCAGCAGGGACAGAGGAGACCAGCCCCAGCATTTT
TRBD2	TRBJ2-1	TRBV19	NA	CATLAGSNNEQFF	TGTGCCACCCTAGCGGGGAGCAACAATGAGCAGTTCTTC
NA	TRBJ1-4	TRBV27	NA	CASSLRGGKLSF	TGTGCCAGCAGTTTAAGGGGCGGCAAACTGTCTTTT
NA	TRBJ2-5	TRBV29-1	NA	CSVAYRVGETQYF	TGCAGCGTTGCGTACAGGGTTGGGGAGACCCAGTACTTC
NA	TRBJ1-1	TRBV9	NA	CASSHRPGQENTEAFF	TGTGCCAGCAGCCACCGCCCGGGACAAGAGAACACTGAAGCTTTCTTT
NA	TRBJ1-5	TRBV2	few	CASSERGIYSNQPQHF	TGTGCCAGCAGCGAAAGAGGAATCTATAGCAATCAGCCCCAGCATTTT
NA	TRBJ1-5	TRBV30	few	CAWNSSRRGQPQHF	TGTGCCTGGAACTCCAGTCGTAGGGGTCAGCCCCAGCATTTT
NA	TRBJ2-1	TRBV5-1	once	CASSAGDIWDEQFF	TGCGCCAGCAGCGCAGGGGACATATGGGATGAGCAGTTCTTC
NA	TRBJ1-2	TRBV4-1	NA	CASSHNRDSYTF	TGCGCCAGCAGCCACAACCGGGACAGCTACACCTTC
TRBD2	TRBJ2-3	TRBV7-9	NA	CASSYAGGTDTQYF	TGTGCCAGCAGCTACGCGGGGGGGACAGATACGCAGTATTTT
TRBD1	TRBJ1-1	TRBV12-5	once	CASGLDRGYGTEAFF	TGTGCTAGTGGTTTGGACAGGGGGTACGGCACTGAAGCTTTCTTT
NA	TRBJ1-3	TRBV30	NA	CAWSSGRGYGNTIYF	TGTGCCTGGAGTTCCGGCAGGGGCTATGGAAACACCATATATTTT
TRBD1	TRBJ1-2	TRBV15	NA	CATSLDRGFGYTF	TGTGCCACCAGCTTGGACAGGGGATTCGGCTACACCTTC
NA	TRBJ1-6	TRBV4-1	few	CASKTGSGTSNSPLHF	TGCGCCAGCAAAACGGGTTCCGGCACATCTAATTCACCCCTCCACTTT
NA	TRBJ2-7	TRBV6-1	NA	CTSIRRQDRYEQYF	TGTACCAGCATTCGAAGACAGGACCGCTACGAGCAGTACTTC
TRBD1	TRBJ2-7	TRBV5-6	NA	CASSWGTGAYEQYF	TGTGCCAGCAGCTGGGGGACAGGAGCCTACGAGCAGTACTTC
NA	TRBJ1-2	TRBV9	few	CASTVAGTNNYGYTF	TGTGCCAGCACCGTAGCAGGGACAAATAACTATGGCTACACCTTC
TRBD2	TRBJ2-5	TRBV6-1	NA	CASLSRGVETQYF	TGTGCTAGCCTTTCTCGGGGGGTGGAGACCCAGTACTTC
TRBD1	TRBJ2-5	TRBV25-1	few	CASSELDRGETQYF	TGTGCCAGCAGTGAATTGGACAGGGGAGAGACCCAGTACTTC
TRBD2	TRBJ2-3	TRBV14	NA	CASSRQRTSGSTDTQYF	TGTGCCAGCAGCCGGCAACGGACTAGCGGTAGCACAGATACGCAGTATTTT
TRBD2	TRBJ2-3	TRBV4-1	NA	CASSAFETSGSTDTQYF	TGCGCCAGCAGCGCTTTTGAAACTAGCGGTAGCACAGATACGCAGTATTTT